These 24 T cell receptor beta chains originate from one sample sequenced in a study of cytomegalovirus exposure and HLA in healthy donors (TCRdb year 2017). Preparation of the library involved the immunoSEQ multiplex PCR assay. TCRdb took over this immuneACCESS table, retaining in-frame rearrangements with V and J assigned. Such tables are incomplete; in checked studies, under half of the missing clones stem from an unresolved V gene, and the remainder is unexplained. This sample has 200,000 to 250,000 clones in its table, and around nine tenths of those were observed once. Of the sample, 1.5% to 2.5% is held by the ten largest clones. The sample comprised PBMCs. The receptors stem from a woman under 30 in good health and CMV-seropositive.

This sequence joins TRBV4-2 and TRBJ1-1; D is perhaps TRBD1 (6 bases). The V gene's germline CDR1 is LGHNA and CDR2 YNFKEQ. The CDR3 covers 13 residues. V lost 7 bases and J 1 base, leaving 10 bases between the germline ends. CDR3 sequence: CASTQGSNTEAFF. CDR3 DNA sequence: TGTGCCAGCACACAGGGTTCGAACACTGAAGCTTTCTTT.

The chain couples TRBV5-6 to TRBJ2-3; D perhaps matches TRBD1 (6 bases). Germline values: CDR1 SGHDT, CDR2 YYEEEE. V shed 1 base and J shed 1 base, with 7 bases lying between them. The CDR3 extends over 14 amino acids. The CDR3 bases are TGTGCCAGCAGCTTGTACAGGGGCACAGATACGCAGTATTTT. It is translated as CASSLYRGTDTQYF.

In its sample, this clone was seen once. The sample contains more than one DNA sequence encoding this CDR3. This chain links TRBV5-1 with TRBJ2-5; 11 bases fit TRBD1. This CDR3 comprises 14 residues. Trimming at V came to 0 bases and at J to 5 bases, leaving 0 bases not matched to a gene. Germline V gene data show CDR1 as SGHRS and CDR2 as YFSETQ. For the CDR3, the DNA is TGCGCCAGCAGCTTGGGGACAGGGGGCGAGACCCAGTACTTC. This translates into CASSLGTGGETQYF.

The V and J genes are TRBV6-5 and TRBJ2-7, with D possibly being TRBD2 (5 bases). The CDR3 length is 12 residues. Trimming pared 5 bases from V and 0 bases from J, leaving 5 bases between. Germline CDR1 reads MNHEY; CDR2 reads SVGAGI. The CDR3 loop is CASSRDSYEQYF. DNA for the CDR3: TGTGCCAGCAGTCGGGACTCCTACGAGCAGTACTTC.

The CDR3 nucleotides are TGTGCCAGCAGTGAACAGGGCCTCGGTGAGCAGTACTTC. Translating gives CASSEQGLGEQYF. The rearrangement joins TRBV27 to TRBJ2-7, with a weak D call TRBD1 (6 bases). The length of the CDR3 is 13 residues. CDR1 MNHEY and CDR2 SMNVEV come from the germline V gene (reference sequence). V was pared by 5 bases and J by 7 bases, with 15 bases between.

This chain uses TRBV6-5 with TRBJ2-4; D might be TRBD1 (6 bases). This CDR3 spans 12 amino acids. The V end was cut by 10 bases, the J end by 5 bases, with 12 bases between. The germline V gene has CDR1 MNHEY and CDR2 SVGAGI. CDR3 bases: TGTGCCACCGAGGACAGACAAAACATTCAGTACTTC. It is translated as CATEDRQNIQYF.

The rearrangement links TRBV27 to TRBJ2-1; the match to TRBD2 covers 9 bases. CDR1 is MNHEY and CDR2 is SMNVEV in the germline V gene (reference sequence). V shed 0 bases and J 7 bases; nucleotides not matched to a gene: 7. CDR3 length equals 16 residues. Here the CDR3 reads CASSLSSGLAVNEQFF. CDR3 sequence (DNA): TGTGCCAGCAGTTTATCCTCGGGACTAGCAGTTAATGAGCAGTTCTTC.

Here the CDR3 reads CASSRQGGNQPQHF. The CDR3 bases are TGTGCCAGCAGCCGACAGGGGGGCAATCAGCCCCAGCATTTT. The chain links TRBV5-5 to TRBJ1-5; 9 bases match TRBD1. Per the germline V gene, CDR1 is SGHKS and CDR2 is YYEKEE (reference sequence). V was pared by 4 bases and J by 2 bases, with 1 base of the junction left unmatched. CDR3 length equals 14 residues. The full variable domain, its missing parts supplied by reference TRBV5-5 and TRBJ1-5, is DAGVTQSPTHLIKTRGQQVTLRCSPISGHKSVSWYQQVLGQGPQFIFQYYEKEERGRGNFPDRFSARQFPNYSSELNVNALLLGDSALYLCASSRQGGNQPQHFGDGTRLSIL.

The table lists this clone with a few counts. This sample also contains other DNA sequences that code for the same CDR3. CDR3 region: CASSPPGQAYEQYF. The DNA of the CDR3 is TGTGCCAGCAGCCCGCCGGGACAGGCCTACGAGCAGTACTTC. V usage is TRBV11-1 and J usage is TRBJ2-7, with 8 bases aligning to TRBD1. With 5 bases clipped from V and 2 bases from J, the junction kept 5 bases outside the gene matches. The CDR3 consists of 14 residues. Germline CDR1 reads SGHAT; CDR2 reads FQDESV (reference sequence).

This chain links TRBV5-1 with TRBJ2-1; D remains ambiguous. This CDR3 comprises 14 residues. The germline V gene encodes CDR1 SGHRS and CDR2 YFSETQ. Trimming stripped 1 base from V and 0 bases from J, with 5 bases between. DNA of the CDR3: TGCGCCAGCAGCTTGCGGGTCTCCTACAATGAGCAGTTCTTC. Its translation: CASSLRVSYNEQFF.

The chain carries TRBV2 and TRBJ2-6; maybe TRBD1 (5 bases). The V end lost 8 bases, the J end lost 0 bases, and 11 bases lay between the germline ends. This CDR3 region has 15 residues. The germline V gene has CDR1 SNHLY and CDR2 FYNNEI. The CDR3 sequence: CASCREDSGANVLTF. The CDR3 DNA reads TGTGCCAGCTGCAGGGAAGACTCTGGGGCCAACGTCCTGACTTTC.

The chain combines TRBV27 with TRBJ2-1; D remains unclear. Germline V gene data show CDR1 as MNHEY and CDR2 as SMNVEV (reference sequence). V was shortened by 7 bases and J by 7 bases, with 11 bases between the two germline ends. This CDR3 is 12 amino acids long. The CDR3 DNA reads TGTGCCAGCACCGGAGCTTGGAATGAGCAGTTCTTC. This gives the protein CASTGAWNEQFF.

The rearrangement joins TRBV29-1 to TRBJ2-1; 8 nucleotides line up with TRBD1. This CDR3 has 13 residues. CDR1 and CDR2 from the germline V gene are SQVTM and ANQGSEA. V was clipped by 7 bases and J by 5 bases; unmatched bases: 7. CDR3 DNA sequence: TGCAGCGCCCCAGGACAGGGCGACAATGAGCAGTTCTTC. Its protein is CSAPGQGDNEQFF.

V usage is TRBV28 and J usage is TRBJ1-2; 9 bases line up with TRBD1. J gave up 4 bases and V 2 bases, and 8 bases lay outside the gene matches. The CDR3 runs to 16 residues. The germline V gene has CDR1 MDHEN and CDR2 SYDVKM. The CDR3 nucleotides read TGTGCCAGCAGTTTAGGAGGGGGGACAGGGCGCTATGGCTACACCTTC. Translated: CASSLGGGTGRYGYTF.

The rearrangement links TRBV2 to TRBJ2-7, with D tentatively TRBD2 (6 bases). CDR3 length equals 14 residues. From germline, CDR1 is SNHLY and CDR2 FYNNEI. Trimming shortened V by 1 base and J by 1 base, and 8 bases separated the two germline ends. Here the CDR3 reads CASSEGRVSYEQYF. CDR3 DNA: TGTGCCAGCAGTGAAGGGAGGGTTTCCTACGAGCAGTACTTC.

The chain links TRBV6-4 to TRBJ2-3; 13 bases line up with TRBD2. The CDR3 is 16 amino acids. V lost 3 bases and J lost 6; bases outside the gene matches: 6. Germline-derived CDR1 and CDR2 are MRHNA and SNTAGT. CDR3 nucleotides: TGTGCCAGCAGTGAAGACGGACTAGCGGGAGCGGATACGCAGTATTTT. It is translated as CASSEDGLAGADTQYF.

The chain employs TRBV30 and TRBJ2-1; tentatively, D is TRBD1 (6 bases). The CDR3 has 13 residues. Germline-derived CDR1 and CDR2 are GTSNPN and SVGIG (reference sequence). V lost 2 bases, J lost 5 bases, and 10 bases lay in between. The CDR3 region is CAWSQGFDNEQFF. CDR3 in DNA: TGTGCCTGGAGTCAGGGGTTTGACAATGAGCAGTTCTTC.

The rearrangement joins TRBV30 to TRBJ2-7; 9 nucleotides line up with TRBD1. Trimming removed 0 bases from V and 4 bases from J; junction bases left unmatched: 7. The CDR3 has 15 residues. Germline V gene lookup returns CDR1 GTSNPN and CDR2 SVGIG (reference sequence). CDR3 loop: CAWSVRGQGRYEQYF. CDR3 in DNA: TGTGCCTGGAGTGTACGAGGACAGGGGCGGTACGAGCAGTACTTC.

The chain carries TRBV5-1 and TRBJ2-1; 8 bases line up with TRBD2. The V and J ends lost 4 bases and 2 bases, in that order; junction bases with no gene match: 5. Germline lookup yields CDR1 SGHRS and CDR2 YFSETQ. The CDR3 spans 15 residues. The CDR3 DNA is TGCGCCAGCAGCGCCGGGGGGGTACCCTACAATGAGCAGTTCTTC. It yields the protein CASSAGGVPYNEQFF.

The CDR3 reads CAWGDRPNTEAFF. The DNA for the CDR3 is TGTGCCTGGGGGGACAGGCCGAACACTGAAGCTTTCTTT. This chain connects TRBV30 to TRBJ1-1, with 8 positions matching TRBD1. Germline V gives CDR1 GTSNPN, CDR2 SVGIG (reference sequence). This CDR3 has 13 amino acids. After removal of 5 bases from V and 1 base from J, the junction contained 3 bases not matched to a gene.

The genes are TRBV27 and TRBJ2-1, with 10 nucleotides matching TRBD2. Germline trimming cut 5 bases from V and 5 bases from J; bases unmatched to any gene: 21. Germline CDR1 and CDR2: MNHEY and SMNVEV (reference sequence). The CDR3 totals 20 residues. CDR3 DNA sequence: TGTGCCAGCAGTCCGCTCCCGGACGGCCCTGGGCTAGCGGGAGACAATGAGCAGTTCTTC. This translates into CASSPLPDGPGLAGDNEQFF.

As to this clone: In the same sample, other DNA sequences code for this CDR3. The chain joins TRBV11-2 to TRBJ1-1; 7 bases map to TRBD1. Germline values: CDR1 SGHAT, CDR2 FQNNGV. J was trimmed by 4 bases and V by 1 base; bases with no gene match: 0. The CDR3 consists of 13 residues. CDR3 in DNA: TGTGCCAGCAGCTTAGGACAGGGCACTGAAGCTTTCTTT. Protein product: CASSLGQGTEAFF.

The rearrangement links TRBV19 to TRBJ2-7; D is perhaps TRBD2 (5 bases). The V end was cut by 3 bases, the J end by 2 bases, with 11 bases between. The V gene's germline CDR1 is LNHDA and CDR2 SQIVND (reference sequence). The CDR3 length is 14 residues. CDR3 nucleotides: TGTGCCAGTAGTATCTCGGGGTCCGCCTACGAGCAGTACTTC. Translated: CASSISGSAYEQYF.

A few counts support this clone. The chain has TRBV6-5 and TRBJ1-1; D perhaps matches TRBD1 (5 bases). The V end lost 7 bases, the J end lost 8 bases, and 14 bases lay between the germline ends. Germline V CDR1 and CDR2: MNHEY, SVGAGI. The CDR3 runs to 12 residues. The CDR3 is CASTHGGLEAFF. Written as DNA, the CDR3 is TGTGCCAGCACCCACGGGGGACTAGAAGCTTTCTTT.